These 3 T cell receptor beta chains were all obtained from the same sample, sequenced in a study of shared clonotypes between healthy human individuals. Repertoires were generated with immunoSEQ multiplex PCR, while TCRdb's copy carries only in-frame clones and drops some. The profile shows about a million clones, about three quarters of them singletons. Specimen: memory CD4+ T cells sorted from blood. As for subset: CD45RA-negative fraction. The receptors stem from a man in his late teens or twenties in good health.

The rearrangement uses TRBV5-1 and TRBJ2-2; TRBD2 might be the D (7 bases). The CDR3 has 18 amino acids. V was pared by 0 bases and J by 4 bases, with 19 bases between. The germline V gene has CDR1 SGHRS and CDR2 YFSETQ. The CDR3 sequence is CASSLEGRGGLITGELFF. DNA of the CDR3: TGCGCCAGCAGCTTGGAAGGCCGCGGGGGCCTAATCACCGGGGAGCTGTTTTTT. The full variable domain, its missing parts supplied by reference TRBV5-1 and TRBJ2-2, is KAGVTQTPRYLIKTRGQQVTLSCSPISGHRSVSWYQQTPGQGLQFLFEYFSETQRNKGNFPGRFSGRQFSNSRSEMNVSTLELGDSALYLCASSLEGRGGLITGELFFGEGSRLTVL.

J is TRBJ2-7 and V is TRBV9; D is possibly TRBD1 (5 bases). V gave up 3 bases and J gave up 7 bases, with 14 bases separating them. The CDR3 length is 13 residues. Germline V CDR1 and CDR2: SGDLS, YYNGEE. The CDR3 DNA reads TGTGCCAGCAGCGGGAGTCCAGGGTATGAGCAGTACTTC. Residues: CASSGSPGYEQYF.

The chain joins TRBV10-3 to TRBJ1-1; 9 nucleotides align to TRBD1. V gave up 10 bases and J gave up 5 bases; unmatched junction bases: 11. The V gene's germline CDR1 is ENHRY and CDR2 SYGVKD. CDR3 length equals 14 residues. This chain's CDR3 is CASNKQGAVTEAFF. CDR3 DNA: TGTGCCAGCAACAAACAGGGGGCGGTTACTGAAGCTTTCTTT.